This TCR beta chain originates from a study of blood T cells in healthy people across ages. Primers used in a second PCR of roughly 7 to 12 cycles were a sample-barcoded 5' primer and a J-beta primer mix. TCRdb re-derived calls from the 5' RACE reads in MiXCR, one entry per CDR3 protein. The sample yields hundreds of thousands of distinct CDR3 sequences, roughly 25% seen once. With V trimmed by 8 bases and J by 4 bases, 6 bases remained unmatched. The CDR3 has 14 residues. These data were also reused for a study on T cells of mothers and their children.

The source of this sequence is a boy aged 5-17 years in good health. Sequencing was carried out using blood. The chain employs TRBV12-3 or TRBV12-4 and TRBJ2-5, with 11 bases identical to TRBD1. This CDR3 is CASGRGTGGETQYF. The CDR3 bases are TGTGCCAGCGGGCGGGGGACAGGGGGAGAGACCCAGTACTTC.